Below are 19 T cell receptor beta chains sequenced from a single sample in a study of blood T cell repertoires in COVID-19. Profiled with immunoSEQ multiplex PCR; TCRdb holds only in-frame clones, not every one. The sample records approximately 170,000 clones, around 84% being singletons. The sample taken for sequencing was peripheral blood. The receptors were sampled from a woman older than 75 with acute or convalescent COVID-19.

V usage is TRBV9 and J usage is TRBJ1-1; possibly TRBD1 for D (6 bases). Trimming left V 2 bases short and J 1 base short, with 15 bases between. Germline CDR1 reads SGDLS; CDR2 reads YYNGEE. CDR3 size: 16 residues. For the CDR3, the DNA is TGTGCCAGCAGCGTTGATCCCGGACAGACGAACACTGAAGCTTTCTTT. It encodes CASSVDPGQTNTEAFF.

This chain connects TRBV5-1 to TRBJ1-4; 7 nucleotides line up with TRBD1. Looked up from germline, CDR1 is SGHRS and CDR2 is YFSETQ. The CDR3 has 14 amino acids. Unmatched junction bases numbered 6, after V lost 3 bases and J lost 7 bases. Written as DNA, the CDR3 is TGCGCCAGCAGCTCCCGGGACAGTTCTGAAAAACTGTTTTTT. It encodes CASSSRDSSEKLFF.

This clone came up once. The CDR3 nucleotides are TGTGCCAGCAGCCCCGACAGGGGGCCCGGCTACACCTTC. Translating it yields CASSPDRGPGYTF. The rearrangement joins TRBV11-2 to TRBJ1-2; 10 bases agree with TRBD1. CDR1 is SGHAT and CDR2 is FQNNGV in the germline V gene. J was trimmed by 8 bases and V by 5 bases; bases with no gene match: 5. This CDR3 region has 13 residues.

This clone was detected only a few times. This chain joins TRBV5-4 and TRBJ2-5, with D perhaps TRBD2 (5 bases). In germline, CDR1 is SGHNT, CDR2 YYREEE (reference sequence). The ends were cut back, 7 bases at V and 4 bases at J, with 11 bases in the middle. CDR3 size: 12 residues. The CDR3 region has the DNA TGTGCCAGCTATGCCCGGGGAGAGACCCAGTACTTC. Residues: CASYARGETQYF.

The CDR3 DNA is TGTGCCAGCAACTCCGGACAGGTGCCTAATTCACCCCTCCACTTT. It yields the protein CASNSGQVPNSPLHF. The V gene is TRBV5-5, the J gene TRBJ1-6; TRBD1 aligns across 7 bases. Trimming removed 6 bases from V and 6 bases from J; junction bases left unmatched: 9. CDR3 length: 15 amino acids. Germline loops: CDR1 SGHKS, CDR2 YYEKEE (reference sequence).

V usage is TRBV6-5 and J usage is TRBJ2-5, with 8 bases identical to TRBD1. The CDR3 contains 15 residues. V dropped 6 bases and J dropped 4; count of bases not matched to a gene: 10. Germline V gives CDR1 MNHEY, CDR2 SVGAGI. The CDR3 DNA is TGTGCCAGCAGACTTGACAGGGGAGGAAGAGAGACCCAGTACTTC. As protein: CASRLDRGGRETQYF.

In nucleotides, the CDR3 is TGTGCCAGCAGCCCCCCAGGGCTTTATCAGCCCCAGCATTTT. It yields the protein CASSPPGLYQPQHF. This chain uses TRBV7-2 with TRBJ1-5; D perhaps matches TRBD1 (5 bases). The CDR3 is 14 amino acids. The V end lost 5 bases, the J end lost 5 bases, and 13 bases lay between the germline ends. The germline V gene has CDR1 SGHTA and CDR2 FQGNSA.

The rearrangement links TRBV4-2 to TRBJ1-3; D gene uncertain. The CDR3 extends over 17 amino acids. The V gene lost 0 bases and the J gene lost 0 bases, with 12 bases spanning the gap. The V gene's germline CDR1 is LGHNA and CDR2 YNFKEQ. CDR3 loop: CASSQELSSSSGNTIYF. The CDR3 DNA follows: TGTGCCAGCAGCCAAGAACTAAGTAGTAGCTCTGGAAACACCATATATTTT.

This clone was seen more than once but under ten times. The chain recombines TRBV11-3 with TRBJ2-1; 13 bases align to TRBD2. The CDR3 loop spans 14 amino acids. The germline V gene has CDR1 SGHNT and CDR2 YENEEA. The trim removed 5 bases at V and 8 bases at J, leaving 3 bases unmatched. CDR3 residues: CASSRTSGSYEQFF. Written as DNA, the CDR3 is TGTGCCAGCAGCCGGACTAGCGGGAGCTATGAGCAGTTCTTC.

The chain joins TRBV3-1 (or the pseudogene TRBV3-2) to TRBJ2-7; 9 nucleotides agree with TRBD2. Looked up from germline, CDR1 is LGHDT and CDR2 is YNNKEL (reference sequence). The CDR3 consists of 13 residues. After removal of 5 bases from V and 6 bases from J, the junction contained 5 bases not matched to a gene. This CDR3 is CASSTGLAGEQYF. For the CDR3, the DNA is TGTGCCAGCAGCACGGGACTAGCCGGCGAGCAGTACTTC.

DNA for the CDR3: TGTGCCAGCAGCGTAGATTTACAGGGTGGAGATACGCAGTATTTT. Its protein product is CASSVDLQGGDTQYF. The chain uses TRBV9 and TRBJ2-3; D may be TRBD1 (6 bases). This CDR3 contains 15 residues. V lost 0 bases and J lost 5, with 13 bases in between. Germline-derived CDR1 and CDR2 are SGDLS and YYNGEE.

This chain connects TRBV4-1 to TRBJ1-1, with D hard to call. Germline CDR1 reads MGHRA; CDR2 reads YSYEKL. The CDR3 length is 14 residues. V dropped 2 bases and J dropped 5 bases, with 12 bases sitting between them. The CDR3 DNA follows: TGCGCCAGCAGCCAAAAGCGGGGTTCGACTGAAGCTTTCTTT. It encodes CASSQKRGSTEAFF.

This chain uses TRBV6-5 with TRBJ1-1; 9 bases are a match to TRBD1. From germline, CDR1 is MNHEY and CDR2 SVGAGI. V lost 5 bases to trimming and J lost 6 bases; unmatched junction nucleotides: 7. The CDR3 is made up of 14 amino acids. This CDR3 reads CASSRDRVDPEAFF. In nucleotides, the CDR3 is TGTGCCAGCAGTCGGGACAGGGTGGACCCTGAAGCTTTCTTT.

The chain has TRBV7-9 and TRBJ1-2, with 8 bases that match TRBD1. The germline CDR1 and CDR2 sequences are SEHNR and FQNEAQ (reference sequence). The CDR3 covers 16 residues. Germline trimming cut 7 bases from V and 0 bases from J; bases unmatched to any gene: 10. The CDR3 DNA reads TGTGCCAGCACCGCCGGACAGGGACGGACTAACTATGGCTACACCTTC. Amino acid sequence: CASTAGQGRTNYGYTF. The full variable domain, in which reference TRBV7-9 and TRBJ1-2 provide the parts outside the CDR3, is DTGVSQNPRHKITKRGQNVTFRCDPISEHNRLYWYRQTLGQGPEFLTYFQNEAQLEKSRLLSDRFSAERPKGSFSTLEIQRTEQGDSAMYLCASTAGQGRTNYGYTFGSGTRLTVV.

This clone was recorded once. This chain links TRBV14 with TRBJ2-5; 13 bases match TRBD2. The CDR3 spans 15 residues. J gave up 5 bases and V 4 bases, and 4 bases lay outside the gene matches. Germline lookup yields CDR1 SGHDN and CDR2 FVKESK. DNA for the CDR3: TGTGCCAGCAGCCGATGGACTAGCGGGGGTGAGACCCAGTACTTC. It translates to CASSRWTSGGETQYF.

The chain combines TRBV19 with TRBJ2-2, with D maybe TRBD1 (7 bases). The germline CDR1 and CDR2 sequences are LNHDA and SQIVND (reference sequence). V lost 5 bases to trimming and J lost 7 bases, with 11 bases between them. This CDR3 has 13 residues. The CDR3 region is CASSSQGGGELFF. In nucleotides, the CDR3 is TGTGCCAGTAGTTCCCAGGGGGGCGGGGAGCTGTTTTTT.

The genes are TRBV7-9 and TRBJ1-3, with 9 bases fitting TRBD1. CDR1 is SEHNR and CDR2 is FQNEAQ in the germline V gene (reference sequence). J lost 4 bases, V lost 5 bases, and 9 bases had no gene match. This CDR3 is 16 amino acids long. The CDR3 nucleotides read TGTGCCAGCAGCGCGTCCGGGACAGGGACCGGAAACACCATATATTTT. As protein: CASSASGTGTGNTIYF.

The DNA for the CDR3 is TGTGCCAGCAGCCGGTGGGGGGGAGAGACCCAGTACTTC. Its protein is CASSRWGGETQYF. This rearrangement joins TRBV14 to TRBJ2-5; 7 bases are a match to TRBD2. The CDR3 totals 13 residues. V lost 4 bases to trimming and J lost 4 bases; unmatched junction nucleotides: 3. Germline V gene sequence: CDR1 SGHDN, CDR2 FVKESK.

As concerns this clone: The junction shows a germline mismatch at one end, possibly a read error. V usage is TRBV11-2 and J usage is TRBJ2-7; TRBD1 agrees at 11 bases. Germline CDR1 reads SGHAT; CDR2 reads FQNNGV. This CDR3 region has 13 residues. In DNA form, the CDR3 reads TGTGCCAGCAGCTTAGGGGCCCGGGACAGGGGGAACTTC. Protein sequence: CASSLGARDRGNF.